This section outlines one TCR beta chain sequence together with its context. CDR1 is SGHNT, CDR2 YENEEA, per germline. V shed 5 bases and J shed 5 bases, with 4 bases lying between them. The length of the CDR3 is 11 residues. This specimen comes from a study of memory CD4+ T cells and cytomegalovirus serostatus. Study overall: Donors were healthy Belgian adults, under 10 CMV seropositive and 20 to 25 seronegative.

The repertoire was sequenced with immunoSEQ multiplex PCR; TCRdb's copy has only in-frame clones and lacks some. The sample carries about 45,000 clones, just under 80% recorded once. Single viable CD3+CD4+CD8-CD45RO+ cells were sorted as the memory CD4+ T cells. The V gene is TRBV11-3, the J gene TRBJ2-1; D call uncertain. This sequence originates from an adult in good health and CMV-seronegative. Sequencing was performed on memory CD4+ T cells from blood. The CDR3 nucleotides read TGTGCCAGCAGCGACCACAATGAGCAGTTCTTC. It translates to CASSDHNEQFF.